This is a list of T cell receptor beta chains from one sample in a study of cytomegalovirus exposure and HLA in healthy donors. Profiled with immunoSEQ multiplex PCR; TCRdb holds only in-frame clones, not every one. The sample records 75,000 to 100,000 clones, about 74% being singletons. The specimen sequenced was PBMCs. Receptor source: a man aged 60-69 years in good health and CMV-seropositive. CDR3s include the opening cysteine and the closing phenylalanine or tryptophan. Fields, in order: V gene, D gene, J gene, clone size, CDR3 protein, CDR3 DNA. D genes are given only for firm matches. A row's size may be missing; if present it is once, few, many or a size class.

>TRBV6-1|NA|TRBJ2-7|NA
CASSELEWPYEQYF
TGTGCCAGCAGTGAATTGGAGTGGCCCTACGAGCAGTACTTC
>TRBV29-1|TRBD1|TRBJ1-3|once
CSASETGWGNTIYF
TGCAGCGCCTCAGAGACAGGGTGGGGAAACACCATATATTTT
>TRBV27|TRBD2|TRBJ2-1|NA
CASRNRGGGGDEQFF
TGTGCCAGCCGGAATCGCGGGGGGGGCGGGGATGAGCAGTTCTTC
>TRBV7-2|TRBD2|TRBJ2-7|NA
CASSAGLGPIPLEQYF
TGTGCCAGCAGCGCCGGACTAGGCCCGATCCCCCTCGAGCAGTACTTC
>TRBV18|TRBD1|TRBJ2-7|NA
CASSPTPGGYEQYF
TGTGCCAGCTCACCAACCCCAGGGGGCTACGAGCAGTACTTC
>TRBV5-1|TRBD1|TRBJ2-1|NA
CASSYGQGYNEQFF
TGCGCCAGCAGCTACGGACAGGGCTACAATGAGCAGTTCTTC
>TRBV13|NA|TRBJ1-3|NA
CASSFTGHRNTIYF
TGTGCCAGCAGCTTTACAGGGCATCGAAACACCATATATTTT
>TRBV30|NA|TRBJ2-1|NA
CAWPCQGTPYENEQFF
TGTGCCTGGCCTTGCCAGGGAACCCCTTACGAGAATGAGCAGTTCTTC
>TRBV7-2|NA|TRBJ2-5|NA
CASRRSPTGGETQYF
TGTGCCAGCAGACGTAGCCCAACTGGAGGAGAGACCCAGTACTTC
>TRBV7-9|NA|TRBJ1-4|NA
CASSLSGPQNEKLFF
TGTGCCAGCAGCTTGTCAGGTCCTCAAAATGAAAAACTGTTTTTT
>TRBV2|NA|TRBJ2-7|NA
CASQRGYEQYF
TGTGCCAGCCAGAGAGGCTACGAGCAGTACTTC
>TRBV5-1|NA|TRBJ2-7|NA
CASSPGRSGRTTLPSSYEQYF
TGCGCCAGCAGCCCGGGACGGTCAGGGAGGACTACGCTGCCTAGTTCCTACGAGCAGTACTTC
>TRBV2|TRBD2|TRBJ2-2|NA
CASSGRLAGFANTGELFF
TGTGCCAGCAGTGGGAGACTAGCGGGGTTTGCGAACACCGGGGAGCTGTTTTTT
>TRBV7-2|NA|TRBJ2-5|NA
CASSLTGPGRTQYF
TGTGCCAGCAGCTTAACCGGCCCGGGGAGGACCCAGTACTTC
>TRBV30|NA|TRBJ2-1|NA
CAWTLGRLAGNPYNEQFF
TGTGCCTGGACCCTGGGCCGCCTAGCAGGTAACCCTTACAATGAGCAGTTCTTC
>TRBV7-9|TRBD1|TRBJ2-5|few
CASSQAGQGGAAQYF
TGTGCCAGCAGCCAGGCGGGACAGGGAGGGGCGGCCCAGTACTTC
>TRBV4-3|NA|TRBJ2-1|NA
CASSQGGSGNEQFF
TGCGCCAGCAGCCAAGGCGGCAGCGGCAATGAGCAGTTCTTC
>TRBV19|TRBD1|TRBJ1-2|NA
CASSREGAYYGYTF
TGTGCCAGTAGTCGAGAGGGGGCGTATTATGGCTACACCTTC
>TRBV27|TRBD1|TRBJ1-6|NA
CASSSEVGTVSNSPLHF
TGTGCCAGCAGCTCTGAGGTCGGGACAGTGAGTAATTCACCCCTCCACTTT
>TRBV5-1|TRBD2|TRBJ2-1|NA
CASSLELAGPSYNEQFF
TGCGCCAGCAGCTTGGAACTAGCGGGGCCCTCCTACAATGAGCAGTTCTTC
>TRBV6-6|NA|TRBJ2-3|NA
CASRPRKEGDTQYF
TGTGCCAGCAGGCCTCGAAAAGAGGGAGATACGCAGTATTTT
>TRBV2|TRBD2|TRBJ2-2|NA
CASSITSGGTGELFF
TGTGCCAGCAGCATAACTAGCGGTGGGACCGGGGAGCTGTTTTTT
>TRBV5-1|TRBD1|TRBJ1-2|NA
CASSLRVTGLGYGYTF
TGCGCCAGCAGCTTGAGAGTGACAGGGTTGGGCTATGGCTACACCTTC
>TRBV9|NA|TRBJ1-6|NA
CASSVVGSDSPLHF
TGTGCCAGCAGCGTAGTAGGTAGCGATTCACCCCTCCACTTT
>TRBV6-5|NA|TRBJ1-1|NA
CASRPRTGSGAFF
TGTGCCAGCAGGCCCCGCACAGGGTCTGGGGCTTTCTTT
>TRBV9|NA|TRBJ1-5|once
CASSVGPGTSYSNQPQHF
TGTGCCAGCAGCGTAGGCCCGGGGACATCTTATAGCAATCAGCCCCAGCATTTT
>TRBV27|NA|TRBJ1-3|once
CASRKLDGNTIYF
TGTGCCAGCAGAAAACTTGATGGAAACACCATATATTTT
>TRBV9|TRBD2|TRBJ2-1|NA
CASSVAGGRNEQFF
TGTGCCAGCAGCGTAGCGGGGGGGCGCAATGAGCAGTTCTTC
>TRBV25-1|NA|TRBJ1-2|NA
CASSNPGGGYTF
TGTGCCAGCAGTAATCCCGGGGGTGGCTACACCTTC
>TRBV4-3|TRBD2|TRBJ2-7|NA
CASSPRTSGDYEQCF
TGCGCCAGCAGCCCCCGGACTAGCGGGGACTACGAGCAGTGCTTC
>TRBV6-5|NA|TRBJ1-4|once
CASSYPPEGWDEKLFF
TGTGCCAGCAGTTACCCCCCGGAGGGGTGGGATGAAAAACTGTTTTTT
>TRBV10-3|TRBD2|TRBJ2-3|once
CAINPGGSTDTQYF
TGTGCCATCAACCCCGGGGGGAGCACAGATACGCAGTATTTT
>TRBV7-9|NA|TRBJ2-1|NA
CASSWTYNEQFF
TGTGCCAGCAGCTGGACTTACAATGAGCAGTTCTTC
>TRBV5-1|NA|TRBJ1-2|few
CASSLDRANYGYTF
TGCGCCAGCAGCTTGGACAGAGCTAACTATGGCTACACCTTC
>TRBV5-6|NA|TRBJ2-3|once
CASRTGFGFTQYF
TGTGCCAGCCGGACGGGGTTTGGGTTTACGCAGTATTTT
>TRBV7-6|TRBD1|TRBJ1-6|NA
CASSLSGQGNSPLHF
TGTGCCAGCAGCCTATCCGGACAGGGAAATTCACCCCTCCACTTT
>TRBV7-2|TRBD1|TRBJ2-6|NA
CASSLARTGGPSGANVLTF
TGTGCCAGCAGCTTAGCAAGAACAGGGGGCCCTTCTGGGGCCAACGTCCTGACTTTC
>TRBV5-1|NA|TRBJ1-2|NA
CASSPDPGGTNYGYTF
TGCGCCAGCAGCCCCGACCCGGGGGGAACCAACTATGGCTACACCTTC
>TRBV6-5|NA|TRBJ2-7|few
CASSYSRTVYYEQYF
TGTGCCAGCAGTTACTCGCGAACGGTATACTACGAGCAGTACTTC
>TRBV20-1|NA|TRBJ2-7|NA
CSARSGEEQYF
TGCAGTGCTCGCTCCGGAGAAGAGCAGTACTTC
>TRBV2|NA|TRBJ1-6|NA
CASSEKLAGISSYNSPLHF
TGTGCCAGCAGTGAAAAGCTAGCGGGCATAAGCTCCTATAATTCACCCCTCCACTTT
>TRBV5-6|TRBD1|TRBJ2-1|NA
CASSLRPGTGTTEQFF
TGTGCCAGCAGCTTGCGTCCCGGGACAGGGACAACGGAGCAGTTCTTC
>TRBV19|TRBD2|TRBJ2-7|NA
CASSTGTTFSYEQYF
TGTGCCAGTAGTACCGGGACTACTTTCTCCTACGAGCAGTACTTC
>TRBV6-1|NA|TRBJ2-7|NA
CASTERGGNVYEQYF
TGTGCCAGCACCGAGAGAGGGGGTAACGTCTACGAGCAGTACTTC
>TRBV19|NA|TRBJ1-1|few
CASRGGERNTEAFF
TGTGCCAGTCGAGGGGGGGAGAGGAACACTGAAGCTTTCTTT